The clone carrying this T cell receptor beta chain has ten or more counts. TCRdb redid the calling of the PCR reads with MiXCR, one entry per CDR3 protein. The table shows roughly 100,000 distinct CDR3 sequences, with more than 45% occurring only once. The record originates from a study of CDR3 diversity in severe acne. The CDR3 totals 16 residues. Germline V CDR1 and CDR2: ENHRY, SYGVKD. With 8 bases clipped from V and 6 bases from J, the junction kept 17 bases outside the gene matches. The sequenced sample consisted of blood. This chain uses TRBV10-3 with TRBJ1-2, with 8 positions matching TRBD1. This clonotype was sampled from a male donor with acne. The CDR3 DNA is TGTGCCATCGGAGGGGGGGCGGACAGGGAAGGCCATGGCTACACCTTC. Residues: CAIGGGADREGHGYTF.